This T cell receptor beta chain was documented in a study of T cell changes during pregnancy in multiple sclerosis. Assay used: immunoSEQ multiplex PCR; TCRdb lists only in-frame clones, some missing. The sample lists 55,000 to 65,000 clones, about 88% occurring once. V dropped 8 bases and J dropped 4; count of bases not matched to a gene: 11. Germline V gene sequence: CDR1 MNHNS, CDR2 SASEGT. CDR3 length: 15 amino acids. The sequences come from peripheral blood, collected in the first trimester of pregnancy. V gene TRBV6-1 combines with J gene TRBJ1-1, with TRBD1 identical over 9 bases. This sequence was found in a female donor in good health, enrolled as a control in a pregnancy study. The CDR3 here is CASSYSTGGSTEAFF. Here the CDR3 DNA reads TGTGCCAGCTCCTATTCGACAGGGGGTTCCACTGAAGCTTTCTTT.